A single sample gave rise to the 17 T cell receptor beta chains below, sequenced in a study of OX40 agonist ivuxolimab in advanced cancers. Clones were read by immunoSEQ multiplex PCR, and TCRdb kept only the in-frame ones, dropping some. The sample includes about 27,000 clones, around 81% of them seen just once. The input for sequencing was CD4+ or CD8+ T cells sorted from blood, taken in a trial of the OX40 agonist ivuxolimab. Receptors originate from an adult with an advanced solid tumor such as melanoma, head and neck, liver or kidney cancer.

In this sample, this clone turned up once. The rearrangement joins TRBV15 to TRBJ2-5; weak D call: TRBD2 (6 bases). The CDR3 is 13 amino acids. Germline V gene data show CDR1 as LNHNV and CDR2 as YYDKDF (reference sequence). Trimming cost V 3 bases and J 3 bases, with 8 bases left between them. CDR3 sequence reads: CATSSIAEETQYF. CDR3 coding DNA: TGTGCCACCAGCAGTATAGCGGAAGAGACCCAGTACTTC.

CDR3 sequence (DNA): TGCAGCGTCGGGACAGGGGGTGGCTACACCTTC. Amino acids: CSVGTGGGYTF. The rearrangement joins TRBV29-1 to TRBJ1-2; 11 bases align to TRBD1. The CDR3 totals 11 residues. Germline V CDR1 and CDR2: SQVTM, ANQGSEA. V dropped 6 bases and J dropped 7; count of bases not matched to a gene: 1.

The V gene is TRBV5-6, the J gene TRBJ2-1; D ambiguous. V was clipped by 2 bases and J by 4 bases, with 16 bases between them. The germline gives CDR1 SGHDT, CDR2 YYEEEE. The CDR3 runs to 16 residues. CDR3 loop: CASSFTNDGPYNEQFF. The CDR3 DNA reads as TGTGCCAGCAGCTTTACTAATGATGGACCGTACAATGAGCAGTTCTTC.

The chain has TRBV19 and TRBJ2-7; D possibly corresponds to TRBD1 (8 bases). The length of the CDR3 is 15 residues. Germline V gene sequence: CDR1 LNHDA, CDR2 SQIVND (reference sequence). The V end lost 8 bases, the J end lost 5 bases, and 22 bases lay between the germline ends. The CDR3 region has the DNA TGTGCCAGTTCCACCAGACAGGGGAGGGCTGACGAGCAGTACTTC. This translates into CASSTRQGRADEQYF.

V gene TRBV4-1 combines with J gene TRBJ2-7, with 7 nucleotides matching TRBD1. V was clipped by 5 bases and J by 0 bases; unmatched bases: 7. This CDR3 has 15 amino acids. Germline V gives CDR1 MGHRA, CDR2 YSYEKL. DNA of the CDR3: TGCGCCAGCAGCATCCGGGACAGAGACTCCTACGAGCAGTACTTC. Translation gives CASSIRDRDSYEQYF.

This clone was seen many times. The same CDR3 can be traced to other DNA sequences in this sample. V is TRBV7-9 and J is TRBJ2-1, with TRBD1 identical over 7 bases. Germline V gene sequence: CDR1 SEHNR, CDR2 FQNEAQ (reference sequence). V dropped 1 base and J dropped 4; count of bases not matched to a gene: 10. CDR3 size: 17 residues. CDR3 loop: CASSLDGPRGLYNEQFF. The CDR3 DNA follows: TGTGCCAGCAGCTTAGATGGACCCAGGGGGTTGTACAATGAGCAGTTCTTC.

The chain employs TRBV4-1 and TRBJ2-7; no clear D. The germline V gene has CDR1 MGHRA and CDR2 YSYEKL. Trimming took off 0 bases at V and 3 bases at J, with 9 bases between the two ends. This CDR3 is 14 amino acids long. CDR3 DNA: TGCGCCAGCAGCCAAGACAACCTCTTCTACGAGCAGTACTTC. Translation gives CASSQDNLFYEQYF.

V gene TRBV11-3 combines with J gene TRBJ2-1; TRBD2 might be the D (5 bases). The V gene lost 5 bases and the J gene lost 7 bases, with 18 bases spanning the gap. CDR3 length: 15 residues. Germline loops: CDR1 SGHNT, CDR2 YENEEA. The CDR3 spells CASSPRTLASNEQFF. The CDR3 DNA reads as TGTGCCAGCAGCCCTCGGACTCTGGCGAGTAATGAGCAGTTCTTC.

This clone has only a few counts. V is TRBV29-1 and J is TRBJ1-3, with TRBD1 as a possible D gene (6 bases). V lost 4 bases to trimming and J lost 0 bases, with 19 bases between them. Germline-derived CDR1 and CDR2 are SQVTM and ANQGSEA. The CDR3 runs 17 residues. The CDR3 DNA reads TGCAGCGTTGCAGAACCCCACGGGACAAACTCTGGAAACACCATATATTTT. This translates into CSVAEPHGTNSGNTIYF.

J is TRBJ2-1 and V is TRBV7-8; 10 bases agree with TRBD2. The ends lost 6 bases at V and 0 bases at J; junction bases unmatched: 2. Per germline, CDR1 SGHVS and CDR2 FQNEAQ. This CDR3 contains 15 residues. CDR3 residues: CASSSSGGSYNEQFF. CDR3 nucleotide sequence: TGTGCCAGCAGTTCTAGCGGGGGCTCCTACAATGAGCAGTTCTTC.

The table lists this clone with a few counts. This chain uses TRBV30 with TRBJ2-2; D ambiguous. This CDR3 spans 13 amino acids. The germline CDR1 and CDR2 sequences are GTSNPN and SVGIG (reference sequence). V was pared by 1 base and J by 1 base, with 4 bases between. CDR3 in amino acids: CAWSEMNTGELFF. Here the CDR3 DNA reads TGTGCCTGGAGTGAGATGAACACCGGGGAGCTGTTTTTT.

The chain combines TRBV6-5 with TRBJ2-5, with D uncertain. CDR3 length: 13 residues. Germline CDR1 MNHEY, CDR2 SVGAGI. Trimming left V 2 bases short and J 5 bases short, with 9 bases between. The CDR3 protein is CASSYGYEETQYF. In DNA, the CDR3 is TGTGCCAGCAGTTACGGATATGAGGAGACCCAGTACTTC.

This clone was observed a single time. The rearrangement links TRBV4-2 to TRBJ1-2; D is uncertain. CDR1 and CDR2 (germline): LGHNA, YNFKEQ. The CDR3 length is 16 residues. V was clipped by 0 bases and J by 8 bases, with 19 bases between them. For the CDR3, the DNA is TGTGCCAGCAGCCAAGATTTGTGGGGAATCGGGGTGGGCTACACCTTC. Its translation: CASSQDLWGIGVGYTF.

The chain uses TRBV6-6 and TRBJ2-7; 8 bases match TRBD1. Germline CDR1 reads MNHNY; CDR2 reads SVGAGI (reference sequence). This CDR3 has 14 amino acids. V shed 0 bases, J shed 5 bases, and the junction held 3 bases outside the gene matches. The CDR3 DNA reads TGTGCCAGCAGTTACTCGGCAGGGGGCGACGAGCAGTACTTC. This translates into CASSYSAGGDEQYF.

The V and J genes are TRBV5-1 and TRBJ2-7, with 12 bases matching TRBD2. CDR3 size: 15 residues. CDR1 and CDR2 (germline): SGHRS, YFSETQ. With 2 bases clipped from V and 4 bases from J, the junction kept 4 bases outside the gene matches. CDR3: CASSFETSGRYEQYF. CDR3 coding DNA: TGCGCCAGCAGCTTTGAGACTAGCGGGAGATACGAGCAGTACTTC.

V and J are TRBV4-1 and TRBJ2-1; 9 bases match TRBD2. V gave up 2 bases and J gave up 8 bases; unmatched junction bases: 10. CDR3 length: 16 amino acids. Germline loops: CDR1 MGHRA, CDR2 YSYEKL. The CDR3 reads CASSQRRGGTLDEQFF. CDR3 coding DNA: TGCGCCAGCAGCCAACGGCGGGGGGGCACGTTGGATGAGCAGTTCTTC.

The CDR3 DNA sequence: TGTGCCAGCAGCTTAGTTTACTCGGACAGGCCGTCCTACGAGCAGTACTTC. It translates to CASSLVYSDRPSYEQYF. The chain joins TRBV11-2 to TRBJ2-7, with 7 bases aligning to TRBD1. The germline gives CDR1 SGHAT, CDR2 FQNNGV. This CDR3 comprises 17 residues. The V segment lost 1 base and the J segment 1 base; nucleotides outside the gene matches: 10.